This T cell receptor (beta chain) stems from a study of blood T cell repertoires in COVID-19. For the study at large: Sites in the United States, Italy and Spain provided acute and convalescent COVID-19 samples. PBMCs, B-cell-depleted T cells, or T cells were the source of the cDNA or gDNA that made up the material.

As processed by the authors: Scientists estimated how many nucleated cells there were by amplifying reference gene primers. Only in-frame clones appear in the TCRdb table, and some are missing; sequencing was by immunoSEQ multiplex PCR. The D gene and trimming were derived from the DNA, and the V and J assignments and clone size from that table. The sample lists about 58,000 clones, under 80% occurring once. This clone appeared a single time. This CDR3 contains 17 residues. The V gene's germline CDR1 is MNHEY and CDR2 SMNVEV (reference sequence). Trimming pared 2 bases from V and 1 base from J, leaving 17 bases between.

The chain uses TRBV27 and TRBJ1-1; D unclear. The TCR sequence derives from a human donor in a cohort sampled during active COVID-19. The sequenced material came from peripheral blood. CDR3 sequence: CASSLRTGPMENTEAFF. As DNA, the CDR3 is TGTGCCAGCAGTTTAAGGACTGGCCCAATGGAGAACACTGAAGCTTTCTTT.